This T cell receptor beta chain was recorded in a study of shared clonotypes between healthy human individuals. Measured with immunoSEQ multiplex PCR; TCRdb has only the in-frame clones, and not every one. The sample shows more than 900,000 clones, around 78% of them seen only once. Germline assignment: CDR1 MDHEN and CDR2 SYDVKM. The CDR3 is 14 residues long. J lost 4 bases, V lost 8 bases, and 8 bases had no gene match. This clonotype was obtained from a man aged 18-30 years in good health. Some clones in this sample may be carry-over from other donors' samples. The chain uses TRBV28 and TRBJ1-5; 7 nucleotides line up with TRBD1. The material sequenced was memory CD4+ T cells from PBMCs. Documented subset: CD45RA-negative fraction. The CDR3 loop reads CASLGGFRNQPQHF. The CDR3 DNA sequence: TGTGCCAGCCTAGGGGGCTTTAGGAATCAGCCCCAGCATTTT.